What follows is one T cell receptor (beta chain) and its context. The antigen this receptor binds is unknown. The input lacks base qualities; no much larger clone sits a single base away. The immunoSEQ Assay was the method used to sequence TCRbeta CDR3 regions. After extraction, genomic DNA underwent amplification by bias-controlled multiplex PCR, followed by high-throughput sequencing. In the original analysis: Collapsing and filtering of sequences were performed to quantify the absolute abundance of each unique TCRbeta CDR3 region. T cell fraction was estimated by normalization of TCRbeta template counts to usable DNA, with usable DNA being measured through amplification of reference genes present in all nucleated cells. Repertoire TCRs were annotated as SARS-CoV-2-specific by exact matching of V gene, CDR3 amino acid sequence and J gene to a known reactive TCR set. The reference SARS-CoV-2 TCR set was obtained from MIRA and was filtered for enrichment in COVID-19-positive ImmuneCODE repertoires, whereby public or cross-reactive TCRs were removed. Based on the MIRA antigens, annotated TCRs were further analysed at the level of specific ORF or position within ORF. Breadth was defined as the number of annotated unique rearrangements divided by the total number of unique productive rearrangements, and depth was defined as the summed frequency of the annotated unique rearrangements. Group comparisons of TCR breadth used two-sided Wilcoxon rank-sum tests. TCRdb took over this immuneACCESS table, retaining in-frame rearrangements with V and J assigned. Such tables are incomplete; in checked studies, under half of the missing clones stem from an unresolved V gene, and the remainder is unexplained. The V and J calls and clone size come from that table; D and trimming were worked out from the DNA. The sample data list hundreds of thousands of clones, and roughly 89% of these were observed just once. Approximately 2.5% of the sample is in the top ten clones.

The treatment or condition label for this specimen denotes: about 20 received Ad26.COV2.S at low or high dose, single or two shots; about 5 received placebo; per-sample allocation not given. For vaccine and placebo recipients, repertoires were sequenced using samples collected on day 63 after the first injection. In Cohort 1b, roughly 26 adults aged 18-55 years were enrolled at a single site in Boston, USA, between 29 July and 7 August 2020. Ad26.COV2.S was a replication-incompetent adenovirus type 26 vector expressing a prefusion-stabilized SARS-CoV-2 spike protein from the original Wuhan strain. This sample is part of a study of Ad26.COV2.S vaccination and SARS-CoV-2 variants (dated by TCRdb to the early 2020s). Notes on the research overall: Donors in the vaccine arm were drawn from COV1001, a multicentre, randomized, double-blind, placebo-controlled phase I-IIa trial testing Ad26.COV2.S in healthy adults. Ad26.COV2.S was administered intramuscularly at a dose of 5x10^10 or 1x10^11 viral particles, either as one shot or as two shots given 56 days apart. TCRbeta repertoire sequencing served as the tool for gauging how specific and how broad the SARS-CoV-2-reactive T cell receptors were following Ad26.COV2.S vaccination. The TCR-sequenced set comprised about 32 samples: some 20 Ad26.COV2.S vaccine recipients, 5 placebo recipients and 8 SARS-CoV-2 convalescent individuals. Trial participants were randomized into five groups of five, in which low-dose or high-dose Ad26.COV2.S was given once or twice, or placebo was given on both occasions. Throughout the experiments and outcome assessment, investigators stayed blinded to trial group allocation.

Study-level results and caveats: The authors noted that total T cell responses may have been underestimated by the TCR breadth and depth analyses. The study was not powered to compare responses between vaccine doses or regimens. Compared with placebo recipients, Ad26.COV2.S recipients showed higher spike-specific TCR breadth (P = 0.0014). Comparable non-spike TCR breadth was observed between vaccine and placebo recipients, consistent with only spike being contained in the vaccine. Substantial breadth of spike-specific CD8+ and CD4+ T cell responses was reported after vaccination.

The germline V gene yields SGHRS for CDR1 and YFSETQ for CDR2. The CDR3 contains 14 residues, cysteine and phenylalanine counted. The kept DNA is CDR3 alone, 42 bases in frame from the first base. The V end gives up 1 base and the J end 4 bases, leaving 0 bases in the junction not matched to a gene. The chain was built from TRBV5-1 and TRBJ2-3; the central 10 bases match TRBD2. This sequence was found in a person aged 18-60 years who received the Ad26.COV2.S COVID-19 vaccine or a placebo. The sample consisted of peripheral blood, taken in a trial of Ad26.COV2.S vaccine versus placebo. The DNA sequence is as follows: TGCGCCAGCAGCTTGAGCGGGGGGGCAGATACGCAGTATTTT. Its amino acids are CASSLSGGADTQYF.